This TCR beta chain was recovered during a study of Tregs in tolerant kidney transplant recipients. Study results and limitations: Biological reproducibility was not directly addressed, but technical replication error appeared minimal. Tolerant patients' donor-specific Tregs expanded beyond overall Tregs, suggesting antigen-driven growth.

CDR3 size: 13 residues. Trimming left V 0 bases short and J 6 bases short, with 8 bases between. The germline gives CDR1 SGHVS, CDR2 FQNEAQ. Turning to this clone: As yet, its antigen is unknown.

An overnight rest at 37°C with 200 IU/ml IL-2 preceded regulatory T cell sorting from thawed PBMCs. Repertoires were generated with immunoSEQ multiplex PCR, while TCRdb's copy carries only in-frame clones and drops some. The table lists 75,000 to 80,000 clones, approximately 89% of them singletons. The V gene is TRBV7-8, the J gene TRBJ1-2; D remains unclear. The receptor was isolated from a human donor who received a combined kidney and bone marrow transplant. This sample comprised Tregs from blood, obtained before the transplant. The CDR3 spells CASSLAPGHGYTF. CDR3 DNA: TGTGCCAGCAGCTTAGCCCCCGGGCATGGCTACACCTTC.